The TCR beta chain described here comes from a study of identifying expanded T cells in peripheral blood (dated by TCRdb to about 2019). About the investigation overall: Four technical replicates, made by sequencing separate aliquots from the same pool of genomic DNA, were compared pairwise. The investigation overall reported the following: Between technical replicates the binomial model flagged approximately 1.2 differentially abundant clones, whereas over around 2 weeks the binomial model flagged about 16.4 and over roughly four weeks approximately 20. The authors expected that over much longer intervals, such as months to years, biological variance in healthy repertoires might increase even further. Across all healthy-donor time intervals, the beta-binomial model significantly cut both the number of clones called differentially abundant and the false-positive rate. For all healthy donors, the variance in clone template counts between roughly 2-week samples rose significantly as total template count increased.

In regard to this clone: The antigen it recognizes is unknown. Base qualities are missing; no much larger clone stands one base away.

During the collection period, no immune events, such as infections, were documented for the healthy donors. Time-dependent variance in a beta-binomial model of T-cell clone differential abundance was calibrated using healthy-donor blood repertoires as a training cohort. There were roughly ten healthy donors in the training cohort, of whom 3 were female and 7 were male. An age range of about 25 to 64 years, with an average of 43 years, was recorded for the donors. Whole blood from each healthy donor was obtained from a commercial supplier and was collected at three time points about 15 days apart. For immunosequencing, genomic DNA was extracted from whole blood that had not been sorted. From its cysteine to its phenylalanine, the CDR3 spans 14 amino acids. The sequence is cut down to CDR3 DNA, 42 bases in frame from base 1. CDR1 and CDR2 are read off the germline V gene as MRHNA and SNTAGT. From V the trimming removes 4 bases and from J it removes 12 bases, while the gene matches leave 7 bases of the junction unaccounted for.

The immunoSEQ Assay, which relies on bias-controlled multiplex PCR amplification of genomic DNA, was used to profile TCRbeta CDR3 regions. Per the source publication's procedure: The absolute abundance of each unique TCRbeta CDR3 region was quantified after sequences were collapsed and filtered. Differential abundance was assessed using a binomial (Fisher-equivalent) model and a beta-binomial model in which time-dependent variance fitted from healthy donors was added. Clones with fewer than 5 combined templates were removed, and differential abundance was called for clones with a Benjamini-Hochberg FDR below 0.01. Beta-binomial variance was modeled as a function of total template count across the two samples using the form v = (b*log(k)+a)^2. TCRdb obtained this table from immuneACCESS and retained in-frame rearrangements with V and J assigned. These tables miss some clones; where compared with another copy, unresolved V genes account for less than half of the shortfall, and the remainder is unexplained. The DNA was the basis for D and trimming; V, J and clone size are from that table. Here the sample has 50,000 to 75,000 clones; approximately 80% occur a single time. The ten top clones hold about 15% of the sample.

Sequencing was carried out using blood. This TCR was sampled from a person aged 18-69 years in good health. The V gene is TRBV6-4 and the J gene is TRBJ2-1; 12 bases in between match TRBD2. The CDR3 loop reads CASSGLAGGPLQFF. The nucleotides read TGTGCCAGCAGTGGGCTAGCGGGAGGGCCGTTGCAGTTCTTC.